The clone carrying this T cell receptor (beta chain) was detected ten times or more. Germline CDR1 and CDR2: DFQATT and SNEGSKA (reference sequence). J was trimmed by 5 bases and V by 8 bases; bases with no gene match: 6. The CDR3 extends over 12 amino acids. Regarding time point: newly diagnosed GD, antithyroid drugs for less than 3 months. Extracted PBMC RNA gave rise to the TCR library. With iRepertoire HTBI primers and Arm-PCR of CDR3 regions, TCR beta libraries were built. TCRdb passed the multiplex PCR reads through MiXCR, listing each CDR3 protein once. The top ten hold approximately 14% of the sample, which has around 250,000 distinct CDR3 sequences, more than 15% seen once. This specimen comes from a study of regulatory T cells in long-lasting Graves disease. These data also formed part of another study, on T cells in Graves' hyperthyroidism and ophthalmopathy.

This receptor was taken from a woman younger than 45 with Graves disease. The V call is TRBV20-1, the J call TRBJ1-1; 9 bases line up with TRBD1. The sequencing used peripheral blood mononuclear cells (PBMCs), collected at new diagnosis, from a patient treated with antithyroid drugs. For the CDR3, the DNA is TGCAGTCCAACAGGGGGCGTAACTGAAGCTTTCTTT. Amino acids: CSPTGGVTEAFF.